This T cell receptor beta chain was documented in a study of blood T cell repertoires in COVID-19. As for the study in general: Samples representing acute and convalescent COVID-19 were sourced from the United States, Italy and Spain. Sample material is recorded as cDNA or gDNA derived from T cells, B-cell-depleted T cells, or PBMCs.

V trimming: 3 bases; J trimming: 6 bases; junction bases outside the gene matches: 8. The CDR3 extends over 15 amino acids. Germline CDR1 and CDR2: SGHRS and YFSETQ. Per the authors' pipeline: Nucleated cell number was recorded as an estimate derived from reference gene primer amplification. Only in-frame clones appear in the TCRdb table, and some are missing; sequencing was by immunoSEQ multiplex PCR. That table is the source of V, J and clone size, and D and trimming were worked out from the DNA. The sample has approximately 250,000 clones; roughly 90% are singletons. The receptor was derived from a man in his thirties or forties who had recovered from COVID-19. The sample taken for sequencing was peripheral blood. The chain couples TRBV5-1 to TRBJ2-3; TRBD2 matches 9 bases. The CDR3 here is CASSSLAGEADTQYF. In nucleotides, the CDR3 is TGCGCCAGCAGCTCCTTAGCGGGGGAGGCGGATACGCAGTATTTT.